This T cell receptor beta chain was captured in a study of regulatory T cells in long-lasting Graves disease. Study conclusions and caveats: Sample size, which was small, may have reduced accuracy.

Library construction for TCR beta used iRepertoire HTBI primers and Arm-PCR of CDR3 regions. Using its own MiXCR run on the multiplex PCR reads, TCRdb lists one record per CDR3 protein. Among roughly 400,000 distinct CDR3 sequences listed, 20% were seen once. This CDR3 region has 12 residues. The germline V and J ends were trimmed by 5 bases and 4 bases, with 11 bases remaining between them. Germline V lookup: CDR1 DFQATT, CDR2 SNEGSKA (reference sequence). This clonotype was detected only a few times. Its antigen is undetermined. Indicated time point: persistent/refractory GD, antithyroid drugs over 5 years with positive TRAb. Extracted RNA from PBMCs served as the source of the TCR library.

The V gene is TRBV20-1, the J gene TRBJ1-1, with TRBD1 as a possible D gene (6 bases). The sequences come from peripheral blood mononuclear cells (PBMCs), collected when the disease was refractory, from a patient treated with antithyroid drugs. The TCR sequence derives from a female donor with Graves disease. The CDR3 nucleotides are TGCAGTGCTCGGGGGGGGGCCACTGAAGCTTTCTTT. Protein product: CSARGGATEAFF.